This TCR beta chain came from a study of blood T cell repertoires in COVID-19. Germline assignment: CDR1 MNHNY and CDR2 SVGAGI (reference sequence). The CDR3 sequence is 16 residues long. Trimming took 4 bases from V and 4 from J, leaving 16 bases between them. TCRdb's table, derived via immunoSEQ multiplex PCR, lists solely in-frame clones and lacks some. Among 25,000 to 35,000 clones listed, roughly 90% were seen once. What was sequenced was peripheral blood. The chain joins TRBV6-6 to TRBJ2-2; TRBD2 might be the D (6 bases). This sequence originates from a human donor with active COVID-19. The donor label of this sample is uncertain. CDR3 amino acids: CASSSASGAPTGELFF. In DNA, the CDR3 is TGTGCCAGCAGTTCTGCATCGGGAGCCCCCACCGGGGAGCTGTTTTTT.